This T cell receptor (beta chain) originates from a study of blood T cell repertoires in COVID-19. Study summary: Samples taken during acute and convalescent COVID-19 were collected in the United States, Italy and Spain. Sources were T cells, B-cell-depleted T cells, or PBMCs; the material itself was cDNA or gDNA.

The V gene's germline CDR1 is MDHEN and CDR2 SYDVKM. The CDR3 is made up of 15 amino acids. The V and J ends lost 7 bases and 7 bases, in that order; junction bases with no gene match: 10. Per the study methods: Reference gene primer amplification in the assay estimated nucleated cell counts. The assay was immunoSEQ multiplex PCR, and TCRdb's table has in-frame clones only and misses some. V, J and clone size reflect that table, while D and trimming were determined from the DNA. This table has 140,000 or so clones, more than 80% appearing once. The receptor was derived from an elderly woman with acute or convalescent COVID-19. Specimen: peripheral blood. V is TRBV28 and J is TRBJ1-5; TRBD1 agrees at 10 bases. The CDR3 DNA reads TGTGCCAGCACCGAATTGACAGGGGGCGCGCAGCCCCAGCATTTT. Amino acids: CASTELTGGAQPQHF. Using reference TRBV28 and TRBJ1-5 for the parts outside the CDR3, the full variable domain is DVKVTQSSRYLVKRTGEKVFLECVQDMDHENMFWYRQDPGLGLRLIYFSYDVKMKEKGDIPEGYSVSREKKERFSLILESASTNQTSMYLCASTELTGGAQPQHFGDGTRLSIL.